This TCR beta chain was recorded in a study of cytomegalovirus exposure and HLA in healthy donors. This clone was detected only once. PCR involved 60 Vbeta and 13 Jbeta primers. The data were produced by immunoSEQ multiplex PCR, yet TCRdb's version contains in-frame clones alone and is incomplete. The table records roughly 220,000 clones, 70% to 85% of them present only once. This clonotype was sampled from a man aged 45 to 65 in good health and CMV-seronegative. Sequenced: PBMCs.

CDR3 nucleotide sequence: TGCGCCAGCAGCTTGAACACAGGGTTCACCTCCGATGGCTACACCTTC. Protein product: CASSLNTGFTSDGYTF. The chain is built from TRBV5-1 and TRBJ1-2, with D maybe TRBD1 (6 bases). The CDR3 contains 16 residues. Germline loops: CDR1 SGHRS, CDR2 YFSETQ. V lost 1 base to trimming and J lost 6 bases, with 19 bases between them. The full variable domain, completed using reference TRBV5-1 and TRBJ1-2, is KAGVTQTPRYLIKTRGQQVTLSCSPISGHRSVSWYQQTPGQGLQFLFEYFSETQRNKGNFPGRFSGRQFSNSRSEMNVSTLELGDSALYLCASSLNTGFTSDGYTFGSGTRLTVV.